This paragraph covers one T cell receptor beta chain sequence. This CDR3 is 15 amino acids long. Germline CDR1 MDHEN, CDR2 SYDVKM. The trim removed 3 bases at V and 5 bases at J, leaving 8 bases unmatched. Authors' processing steps: Amplification from reference gene primers served as the basis for estimated nucleated cell counts. Clones were read by immunoSEQ multiplex PCR, and TCRdb kept only the in-frame ones, dropping some. The DNA gave D and trimming, while V, J and clone size come from that table. The sample carries 150,000 to 200,000 clones, approximately 87% recorded once. This record belongs to a study of blood T cell repertoires in COVID-19. Whole-study context: The analysed material was cDNA or gDNA that came from T cells, B-cell-depleted T cells, or PBMCs.

The J gene is TRBJ2-5, the V gene TRBV28; TRBD1 matches 8 bases. Sequenced sample: peripheral blood. The origin of this receptor is a woman between 65 and 79 years old with acute or convalescent COVID-19. CDR3 bases: TGTGCCAGCAGTTTCAGAGGACAGGGAGGTGAGACCCAGTACTTC. Translating it yields CASSFRGQGGETQYF. The full variable domain, completed using reference TRBV28 and TRBJ2-5, is DVKVTQSSRYLVKRTGEKVFLECVQDMDHENMFWYRQDPGLGLRLIYFSYDVKMKEKGDIPEGYSVSREKKERFSLILESASTNQTSMYLCASSFRGQGGETQYFGPGTRLLVL.